This record covers a single T cell receptor (beta chain). Its antigen remains unidentified. 5' RACE with UMI labels generated the TRB cDNA libraries. After re-calling the 5' RACE reads, TCRdb lists one entry per CDR3 protein, DNA absent. Recorded for this sample: some 60,000 distinct CDR3 sequences. This entry is derived from a study of CXCR3-negative and CXCR3-positive naive CD8 T cells. Study in general: The libraries yielded about 135 million TRB reads, about 1.5 +/- 0.3 million each.

Study outcomes and limitations: Naive cells positive for CXCR3 carried more hydrophobic TRB CDR3s than CXCR3-negative ones. The study found comparably high diversity in both naive subsets and much lower diversity in memory CD8+ cells.

The germline CDR1 and CDR2 sequences are LGHNA and YSLEER. The CDR3 is made up of 15 amino acids. Definition of naive CD8+ T cells rested on a CD45RO-CCR7+CD27+CD95- profile. The material sequenced was naive CXCR3+ CD8+ T cells from blood. The subset is: CD45RO-CCR7+CD27+CD95- naive CD8+ T cells expressing CXCR3 (TNR3+). This clonotype was sampled from a human donor in good health. Some clones in this sample may be carry-over from other donors' samples. The chain carries TRBV4-3 and TRBJ1-1; the TCRdb call, TRBD1, lacks DNA for checking. This CDR3 reads CASSQGTGTNTEAFF.